This T cell receptor beta chain emerged from a study of blood T cell repertoires in COVID-19. Overall study: Acute and convalescent COVID-19 specimens originated in the United States, Italy and Spain. T cells, B-cell-depleted T cells, or PBMCs supplied cDNA or gDNA.

In Seattle, patients joined the study during active infection and were tracked longitudinally. Study processing details: Counts of nucleated cells, estimated from reference gene primer amplification, were obtained. Repertoires were generated with immunoSEQ multiplex PCR, while TCRdb's copy carries only in-frame clones and drops some. Clonal size and the V and J genes are those of that table, whereas D and trimming came from the DNA. The table records 200,000 to 300,000 clones, about 91% of them present only once. V dropped 1 base and J dropped 2 bases, with 9 bases sitting between them. Per germline, CDR1 MGHDK and CDR2 SYGVNS. CDR3 size: 15 residues.

The source is a person under 35 with COVID-19, enrolled during active disease. The chain couples TRBV25-1 to TRBJ1-3, with D possibly being TRBD1 (5 bases). Sequencing used peripheral blood. Here the CDR3 DNA reads TGTGCCAGCAGTGAATGGGGCACCCCTGGAAACACCATATATTTT. It specifies CASSEWGTPGNTIYF.